A selection of T cell receptor beta chains follows, all from one sample in a study of blood T cells in healthy people across ages. One entry per CDR3 protein, called by TCRdb with MiXCR from the 5' RACE reads. The sample records 1.5 million to 2 million distinct CDR3 sequences, 28% being singletons. The sequenced sample was blood. These receptors were collected from a woman in her 30s in good health. CDR3s include the opening cysteine and the closing phenylalanine or tryptophan. D genes are given only for firm matches. The size entry is marked missing in some rows and otherwise reads once, few, many or a size class.

TRBJ2-4	many	TRBV15	.	TGTGCCACCAGCGGCGTAAATCGAGGTGACAAAAACATTCAGTACTTC	CATSGVNRGDKNIQYF
TRBJ2-2	.	TRBV10-1	.	TGCGCCAGCAGTGAGGCCGGGACCGCGAACACCGGGGAGCTGTTTTTT	CASSEAGTANTGELFF
TRBJ2-3	.	TRBV20-1	.	TGCAGTGCTAGATGGGGGCGGGAGAACATAGATACGCAGTATTTT	CSARWGRENIDTQYF
TRBJ1-1	.	TRBV12-3/TRBV12-4	.	TGTGCCAGCAGTTTCCCCGGAGGGTGGAACACTGAAGCTTTCTTT	CASSFPGGWNTEAFF
TRBJ2-1	.	TRBV6-5	TRBD2	TGTGCCTGCAGTTACGGGACTAGCGGGGGGGCCAGGGAGCAGTTCTTC	CACSYGTSGGAREQFF
TRBJ2-7	few	TRBV11-2	TRBD2	TGTGCCAGCAGCCCCTCCCTAGCGGGAGGTGCCGAGCAGTACTTC	CASSPSLAGGAEQYF
TRBJ2-1	.	TRBV7-9	.	TGTGCCAGCAGCCCTACACCGAGCTCCTACAATGAGCAGTTCTTC	CASSPTPSSYNEQFF
TRBJ2-7	.	TRBV5-1	TRBD2	TGCGCCAGCAGCTTGTGGGCTAGCGGGAGCTCCTACGGGCAGTACTTC	CASSLWASGSSYGQYF
TRBJ2-3	few	TRBV5-1	TRBD1	TGCGCCAGCAGCATTCCAGGGGGTACAGATACGCAGTATTTT	CASSIPGGTDTQYF
TRBJ2-3	.	TRBV6-5	TRBD2	TGTGCCAGCAGCCCTAGCGGGAAGGGGATAGATACGCAGTATTTT	CASSPSGKGIDTQYF
TRBJ1-4	.	TRBV28	.	TGTGCCAGTAGAACCGGTACTGAAAAACTGTTTTTT	CASRTGTEKLFF
TRBJ2-1	.	TRBV27	TRBD2	TGTGCCAGCAGTTTACGAGTTGGACTAGCGGGAGACGTTGAGCAGTTCTTC	CASSLRVGLAGDVEQFF
TRBJ1-2	.	TRBV6-6	.	TGTGCCAGCAGCCGACGATTGACGGACTATGGCTACACCTTC	CASSRRLTDYGYTF
TRBJ2-7	many	TRBV29-1	.	TGCAGCGTCAGGCGGACGTCGAGCTCCTACGAGCAGTACTTC	CSVRRTSSSYEQYF
TRBJ2-5	many	TRBV7-6	TRBD1	TGTGCCAGCAGCCCTCTACCCCCGACAGGGGCAGAGACCCAGTACTTC	CASSPLPPTGAETQYF
TRBJ2-3	few	TRBV20-1	TRBD2	TGCAGTGCTAGGGGGACTAGCGCTAACACAGATACGCAGTATTTT	CSARGTSANTDTQYF
TRBJ2-7	few	TRBV5-1	TRBD2	TGCGCCAGCACGAGCGGTAGCGGGAGAGACTACGAGCAGTACTTC	CASTSGSGRDYEQYF
TRBJ2-1	many	TRBV5-6	TRBD2	TGTGCCAGCAGCTTATCAGCGGGGGGGACGTACAATGAGCAGTTCTTC	CASSLSAGGTYNEQFF
TRBJ2-4	few	TRBV11-2	.	TGTGCCAGCAGCTCCCAAGCTAGTTTACTAGCCAAAAACATTCAGTACTTC	CASSSQASLLAKNIQYF
TRBJ2-5	.	TRBV5-1	TRBD1	TGCGCCAGCAGCGCAAGCGACAGGGGCCAAGAGAACCAGTACTTC	CASSASDRGQENQYF
TRBJ2-6	many	TRBV5-1	.	TGCGCCAGCAGCCCCCGACAGGCCACGGGGGCCAACGTCCTGACTTTC	CASSPRQATGANVLTF
TRBJ2-2	.	TRBV7-3	.	TGTGCCAGCAGCCCGTTGGGGGGCACCGGGGAGCTGTTTTTT	CASSPLGGTGELFF
TRBJ1-4	few	TRBV12-3/TRBV12-4	.	TGTGCCAGCAGTTTACTATCAGGGGTTGAAAAACTGTTTTTT	CASSLLSGVEKLFF
TRBJ2-5	many	TRBV29-1	.	TGCAGCGTGGGGGGACTTTCTCTGGAGACCCAGTACTTC	CSVGGLSLETQYF
TRBJ2-5	.	TRBV27	.	TGTGCCAGCAGTTTAGTAACGAACCAAGAGACCCAGTACTTC	CASSLVTNQETQYF
TRBJ2-5	.	TRBV29-1	.	TGCAGCGCAGCGGGCCAAGAGACCCAGTACTTC	CSAAGQETQYF
TRBJ2-1	.	TRBV6-2/TRBV6-3	.	TGTGCCAGCAGGGGAGGCCACCATGGGCAGTTCTTC	CASRGGHHGQFF
TRBJ2-3	.	TRBV20-1	.	TGCAGTGCTATGGCCGGGAGAACAGATACGCAGTATTTT	CSAMAGRTDTQYF
TRBJ2-7	few	TRBV29-1	.	TGCAGCGTCGAACGCCCGGGGCGGGGGCGGGAGCAGTACTTC	CSVERPGRGREQYF
TRBJ2-1	few	TRBV5-1	.	TGCGCCAGCAGCTTGGAGACCCTTCGGGATGAGCAGTTCTTC	CASSLETLRDEQFF
TRBJ1-5	.	TRBV12-3/TRBV12-4	TRBD1	TGTGCCAGCGGTTTCCTGGGACAGGGGCCTCAGCCCCAGCATTTT	CASGFLGQGPQPQHF
TRBJ1-5	.	TRBV19	TRBD1	TGTGCCAGTAGTGGACAGGGTGCCAGCAATCAGCCCCAGCATTTT	CASSGQGASNQPQHF
TRBJ2-4	many	TRBV7-3	.	TGTGCCAGCAGCTTATCCCCAGGAGCCAAAAACATTCAGTACTTC	CASSLSPGAKNIQYF
TRBJ1-2	.	TRBV15	TRBD1	TGTGCCACCAGCAGGGGGACACCCAAGGACAGGGGCTATGGCTACACCTTC	CATSRGTPKDRGYGYTF
TRBJ2-3	many	TRBV12-3/TRBV12-4	TRBD2	TGTGCCAGCAGACTAGCGGGAGCCACAGATACGCAGTATTTT	CASRLAGATDTQYF
TRBJ2-7	.	TRBV6-2/TRBV6-3	.	TGTGCCAGCAGTTACCGGACCTACAATGAGCAGTACTTC	CASSYRTYNEQYF
TRBJ2-7	.	TRBV12-3/TRBV12-4	TRBD1	TGTGCCAGCAGCCCGAGCCGGGACAGGGGAATCTACGAGCAGTACTTC	CASSPSRDRGIYEQYF
TRBJ2-5	.	TRBV7-2	.	TGTGCCAGCAGCTCTTTACGAACTTTTTCCGAGACCCAGTACTTC	CASSSLRTFSETQYF
TRBJ2-6	.	TRBV6-1	TRBD2	TGTGCCAGCAGCCCGAGACTAGCGGGGGTCTCTGGGGCCAACGTCCTGACTTTC	CASSPRLAGVSGANVLTF
TRBJ2-1	many	TRBV10-3	.	TGTGCCATCAGTGAGTCGACACAGGCACATGAGCAGTTCTTC	CAISESTQAHEQFF
TRBJ2-3	.	TRBV15	.	TGTGCCACCAGAGGCGATTCCGACGGGACTTACACAGATACGCAGTATTTT	CATRGDSDGTYTDTQYF
TRBJ2-1	.	TRBV29-1	.	TGCAGCGTTGAGGGGGACACGAGACTAGTACGGTTCTTC	CSVEGDTRLVRFF
TRBJ1-5	few	TRBV5-6	.	TGTGCCAGCAGCTTGTCAGGGATGTACAATCAGCCCCAGCATTTT	CASSLSGMYNQPQHF
TRBJ2-7	many	TRBV6-6	TRBD2	TGTGCCAGCAGCCCCTTCGACGGGGGGACCTACGAGCAGTACTTC	CASSPFDGGTYEQYF
TRBJ2-7	many	TRBV20-1	TRBD1	TGCAGTGCCCCCACCGGGACAGGGGCCTACGAGCAGTACTTC	CSAPTGTGAYEQYF
TRBJ2-3	many	TRBV15	.	TGTGCCACCAGCAGAGGCGCCCGGGACTTGAACACAGATACGCAGTATTTT	CATSRGARDLNTDTQYF
TRBJ2-5	.	TRBV10-3	.	TGTGCCATCAGTGAGTCAACAGTAGGAGAGACCCAGTACTTC	CAISESTVGETQYF
TRBJ2-7	many	TRBV7-2	.	TGTGCCAGCAGCCCGACAGTTTACTACGAGCAGTACTTC	CASSPTVYYEQYF
TRBJ2-7	few	TRBV10-3	TRBD1	TGTGCCATCAGTGAGGGCAGGGGGTACGAGCAGTACTTC	CAISEGRGYEQYF
TRBJ2-4	.	TRBV7-2	.	TGTGCCAGCAGCTTATCGGTATCTAAGGCTCATCAGTACTTC	CASSLSVSKAHQYF
TRBJ2-1	.	TRBV18	TRBD1	TGTGCCAGCTCAGCCGGGACAGGGGGCTACAATGAGCAGTTCTTC	CASSAGTGGYNEQFF
TRBJ2-1	.	TRBV20-1	TRBD2	TGCAGTGCTAGAGATTATGCGGGAGGGGCCTATAATAAGCAGTTCTTC	CSARDYAGGAYNKQFF
TRBJ2-2	.	TRBV12-5	.	TGTGCCACCGGGCCAGAGGGAACCGGGGAGCTGTTTTTT	CATGPEGTGELFF
TRBJ2-4	many	TRBV28	.	TGTGCCGCCCGCCCGGGACAATTAGGCATTCAGTACTTC	CAARPGQLGIQYF